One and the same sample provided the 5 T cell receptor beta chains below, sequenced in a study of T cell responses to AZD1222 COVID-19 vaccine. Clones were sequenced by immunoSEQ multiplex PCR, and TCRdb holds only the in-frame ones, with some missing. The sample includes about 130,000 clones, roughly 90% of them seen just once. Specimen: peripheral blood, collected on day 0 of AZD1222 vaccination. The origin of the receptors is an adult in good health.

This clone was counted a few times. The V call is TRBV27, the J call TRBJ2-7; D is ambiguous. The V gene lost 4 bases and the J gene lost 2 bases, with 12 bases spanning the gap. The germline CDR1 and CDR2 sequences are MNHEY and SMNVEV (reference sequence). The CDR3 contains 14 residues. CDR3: CASSWTAATYEQYF. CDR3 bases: TGTGCCAGCAGTTGGACGGCGGCCACCTACGAGCAGTACTTC.

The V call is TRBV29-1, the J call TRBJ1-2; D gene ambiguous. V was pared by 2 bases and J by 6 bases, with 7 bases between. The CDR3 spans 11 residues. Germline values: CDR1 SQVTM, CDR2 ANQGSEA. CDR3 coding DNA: TGCAGCGTTGAATGGAGCGATGGCTACACCTTC. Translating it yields CSVEWSDGYTF.

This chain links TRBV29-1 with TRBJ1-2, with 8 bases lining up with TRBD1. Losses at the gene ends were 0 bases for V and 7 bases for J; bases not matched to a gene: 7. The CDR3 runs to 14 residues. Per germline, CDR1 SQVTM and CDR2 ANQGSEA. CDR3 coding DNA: TGCAGCGTTGAAGATAAGGCAGGGGGCAGTGGCTACACCTTC. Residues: CSVEDKAGGSGYTF.

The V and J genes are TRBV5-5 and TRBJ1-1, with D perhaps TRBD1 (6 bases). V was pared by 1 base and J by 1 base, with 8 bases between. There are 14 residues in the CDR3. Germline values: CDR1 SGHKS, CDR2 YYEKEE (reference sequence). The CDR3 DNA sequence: TGTGCCAGCAGCTTGACAGGGCAGAACACTGAAGCTTTCTTT. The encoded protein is CASSLTGQNTEAFF.

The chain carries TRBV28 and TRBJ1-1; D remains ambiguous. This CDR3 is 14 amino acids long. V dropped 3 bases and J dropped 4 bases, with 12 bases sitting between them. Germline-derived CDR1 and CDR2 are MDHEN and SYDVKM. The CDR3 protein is CASSFPQAGTEAFF. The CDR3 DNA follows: TGTGCCAGCAGTTTCCCCCAGGCGGGCACTGAAGCTTTCTTT.